Sequencing of this TCR beta chain was carried out in a study of T cell responses to AZD1222 COVID-19 vaccine. Notes on the study in general: Donors were chiefly white British, with a greater number of females, and clonal diversity was perhaps underestimated. With dominance at 160-218 and 743-854, vaccine-associated CD4 TCRs spanned spike.

To note about this clone: Its antigen is not known.

CDR3 length equals 14 residues. V was clipped by 2 bases and J by 2 bases, with 10 bases between them. The germline V gene has CDR1 SGHVS and CDR2 FQNEAQ. This table comes from immunoSEQ multiplex PCR, and its TCRdb copy is limited to in-frame clones, with some not included. The sample contains roughly 150,000 clones, around 93% of which appear only once. Second-dose recipients at about 4 or about 12 weeks were treated as one pooled group. The V and J genes are TRBV7-8 and TRBJ2-7; D is unresolved. The sample here was peripheral blood, taken 28 days after the second AZD1222 dose. The clonotype originates from an adult who received the AZD1222 COVID-19 vaccine. The CDR3 loop is CASSLSGLTYEQYF. In DNA form, the CDR3 reads TGTGCCAGCAGCTTAAGTGGCCTGACCTACGAGCAGTACTTC.